The rows below give T cell receptor beta chains drawn from one sample of a study of T cells in localized non-small cell lung cancer. Generated by immunoSEQ multiplex PCR, the TCRdb table keeps only in-frame clones and is missing some. This sample has 59,000 or so clones, with roughly 90% found just once. The source was peripheral blood, collected before any cancer treatment. These receptors were taken from a man aged 35-69 years with stage I lung adenocarcinoma. The CDR3 runs from the conserved cysteine through the conserved F or W. D genes are given only for firm matches. Clone size is stated in some rows and not others, as once, few, many or a class when expanded.

- TRBJ1-2 - TRBV4-3 CASSLNQNYGYTF TGCGCCAGCAGTCTTAACCAAAACTATGGCTACACCTTC
- TRBJ1-5 TRBD1 TRBV7-9 CASSLTSGTGGRGQPQHF TGTGCCAGCAGCTTAACCTCCGGGACAGGGGGCCGAGGTCAGCCCCAGCATTTT
- TRBJ2-1 TRBD2 TRBV28 CASSGTSGSGEQFF TGTGCCAGCAGTGGGACTAGCGGGAGCGGTGAGCAGTTCTTC
- TRBJ2-3 - TRBV6-6 CASRGGTLTDTQYF TGTGCCAGCAGAGGGGGGACGCTCACAGATACGCAGTATTTT
- TRBJ2-1 - TRBV11-2 CASSLTPSSYNEQFF TGTGCCAGCAGCTTGACTCCTAGCTCCTACAATGAGCAGTTCTTC
- TRBJ2-1 TRBD2 TRBV6-5 CASTRSGSSYNEQFF TGTGCCAGCACCAGGAGCGGGAGCTCCTACAATGAGCAGTTCTTC
- TRBJ2-1 TRBD1 TRBV14 CASSQVMGDRGPNEQFF TGTGCCAGCAGCCAAGTAATGGGAGACAGGGGCCCAAATGAGCAGTTCTTC
- TRBJ2-1 - TRBV7-6 CASSWGAGIDNPYNEQFF TGTGCCAGCAGCTGGGGTGCAGGGATCGATAATCCCTACAATGAGCAGTTCTTC
once TRBJ2-7 - TRBV10-2 CASRKQGRYEQYF TGCGCCAGCAGGAAACAGGGACGCTACGAGCAGTACTTC
- TRBJ2-7 - TRBV2 CASREDRREQYF TGTGCCAGCAGAGAAGACCGGAGGGAGCAGTACTTC
- TRBJ1-1 - TRBV7-6 CASSPVRGVTEAFF TGTGCCAGCAGCCCTGTCCGGGGGGTCACTGAAGCTTTCTTT
- TRBJ1-5 - TRBV5-1 CASTTRPGRLEPQHF TGCGCCAGCACCACAAGACCAGGGAGGTTGGAGCCCCAGCATTTT
few TRBJ2-1 - TRBV7-9 CASSLKGADEQFF TGTGCCAGCAGCTTAAAAGGGGCGGATGAGCAGTTCTTC
once TRBJ1-1 - TRBV28 CASSYGGGVSEAFF TGTGCCAGCAGTTATGGTGGAGGAGTCTCTGAAGCTTTCTTT
- TRBJ2-3 - TRBV5-4 CASSLDVVGGTDTQYF TGTGCCAGCAGCTTGGACGTCGTCGGTGGCACAGATACGCAGTATTTT
- TRBJ2-7 - TRBV21-1 CASRSSGGGEQYF TGTGCCAGCAGATCCTCAGGGGGCGGCGAGCAGTACTTC
- TRBJ2-1 TRBD2 TRBV29-1 CSVTGTSGSPYNEQFF TGCAGCGTTACTGGGACTAGCGGGAGCCCTTACAATGAGCAGTTCTTC
- TRBJ2-1 - TRBV6-5 CASRSLERTWEQFF TGTGCCAGCCGGTCCCTCGAACGGACGTGGGAGCAGTTCTTC
- TRBJ2-1 - TRBV11-1 CASSRRSSGAYNEQFF TGTGCCAGCAGCCGCCGCAGTAGCGGTGCCTACAATGAGCAGTTCTTC
- TRBJ2-3 - TRBV10-3 CAISSSGSTDTQYF TGTGCCATCAGTTCCAGCGGGAGCACAGATACGCAGTATTTT
once TRBJ2-2 TRBD2 TRBV10-2 CASSPTGRVPGELFF TGCGCCAGCAGCCCTACCGGGAGGGTTCCCGGGGAGCTGTTTTTT
- TRBJ2-1 TRBD1 TRBV5-1 CASSFGQEHNEQFF TGCGCCAGCAGCTTCGGACAGGAGCACAATGAGCAGTTCTTC
few TRBJ2-2 TRBD2 TRBV7-6 CASSLSSGRARYTGELFF TGTGCCAGCAGCTTGAGTAGCGGGAGGGCCAGGTACACCGGGGAGCTGTTTTTT
- TRBJ2-3 - TRBV4-3 CASSQELATDTQYF TGCGCCAGCAGCCAAGAACTAGCCACAGATACGCAGTATTTT
- TRBJ1-5 TRBD1 TRBV5-1 CASSYRDSYNQPQHF TGCGCCAGCAGCTACCGGGACAGCTATAATCAGCCCCAGCATTTT
- TRBJ2-3 TRBD1 TRBV7-9 CASSWSGTVLSTDTQYF TGTGCCAGCAGCTGGTCCGGGACAGTCCTTAGCACAGATACGCAGTATTTT
- TRBJ1-1 TRBD1 TRBV19 CASSMTGYSEAFF TGTGCCAGTAGTATGACAGGGTACAGTGAAGCTTTCTTT
- TRBJ2-2 - TRBV7-3 CASSLEGPSNTGELFF TGTGCCAGCAGCTTAGAGGGCCCGTCGAACACCGGGGAGCTGTTTTTT
once TRBJ2-1 - TRBV7-2 CASRPGPYNEQFF TGTGCCAGCAGGCCAGGACCCTACAATGAGCAGTTCTTC